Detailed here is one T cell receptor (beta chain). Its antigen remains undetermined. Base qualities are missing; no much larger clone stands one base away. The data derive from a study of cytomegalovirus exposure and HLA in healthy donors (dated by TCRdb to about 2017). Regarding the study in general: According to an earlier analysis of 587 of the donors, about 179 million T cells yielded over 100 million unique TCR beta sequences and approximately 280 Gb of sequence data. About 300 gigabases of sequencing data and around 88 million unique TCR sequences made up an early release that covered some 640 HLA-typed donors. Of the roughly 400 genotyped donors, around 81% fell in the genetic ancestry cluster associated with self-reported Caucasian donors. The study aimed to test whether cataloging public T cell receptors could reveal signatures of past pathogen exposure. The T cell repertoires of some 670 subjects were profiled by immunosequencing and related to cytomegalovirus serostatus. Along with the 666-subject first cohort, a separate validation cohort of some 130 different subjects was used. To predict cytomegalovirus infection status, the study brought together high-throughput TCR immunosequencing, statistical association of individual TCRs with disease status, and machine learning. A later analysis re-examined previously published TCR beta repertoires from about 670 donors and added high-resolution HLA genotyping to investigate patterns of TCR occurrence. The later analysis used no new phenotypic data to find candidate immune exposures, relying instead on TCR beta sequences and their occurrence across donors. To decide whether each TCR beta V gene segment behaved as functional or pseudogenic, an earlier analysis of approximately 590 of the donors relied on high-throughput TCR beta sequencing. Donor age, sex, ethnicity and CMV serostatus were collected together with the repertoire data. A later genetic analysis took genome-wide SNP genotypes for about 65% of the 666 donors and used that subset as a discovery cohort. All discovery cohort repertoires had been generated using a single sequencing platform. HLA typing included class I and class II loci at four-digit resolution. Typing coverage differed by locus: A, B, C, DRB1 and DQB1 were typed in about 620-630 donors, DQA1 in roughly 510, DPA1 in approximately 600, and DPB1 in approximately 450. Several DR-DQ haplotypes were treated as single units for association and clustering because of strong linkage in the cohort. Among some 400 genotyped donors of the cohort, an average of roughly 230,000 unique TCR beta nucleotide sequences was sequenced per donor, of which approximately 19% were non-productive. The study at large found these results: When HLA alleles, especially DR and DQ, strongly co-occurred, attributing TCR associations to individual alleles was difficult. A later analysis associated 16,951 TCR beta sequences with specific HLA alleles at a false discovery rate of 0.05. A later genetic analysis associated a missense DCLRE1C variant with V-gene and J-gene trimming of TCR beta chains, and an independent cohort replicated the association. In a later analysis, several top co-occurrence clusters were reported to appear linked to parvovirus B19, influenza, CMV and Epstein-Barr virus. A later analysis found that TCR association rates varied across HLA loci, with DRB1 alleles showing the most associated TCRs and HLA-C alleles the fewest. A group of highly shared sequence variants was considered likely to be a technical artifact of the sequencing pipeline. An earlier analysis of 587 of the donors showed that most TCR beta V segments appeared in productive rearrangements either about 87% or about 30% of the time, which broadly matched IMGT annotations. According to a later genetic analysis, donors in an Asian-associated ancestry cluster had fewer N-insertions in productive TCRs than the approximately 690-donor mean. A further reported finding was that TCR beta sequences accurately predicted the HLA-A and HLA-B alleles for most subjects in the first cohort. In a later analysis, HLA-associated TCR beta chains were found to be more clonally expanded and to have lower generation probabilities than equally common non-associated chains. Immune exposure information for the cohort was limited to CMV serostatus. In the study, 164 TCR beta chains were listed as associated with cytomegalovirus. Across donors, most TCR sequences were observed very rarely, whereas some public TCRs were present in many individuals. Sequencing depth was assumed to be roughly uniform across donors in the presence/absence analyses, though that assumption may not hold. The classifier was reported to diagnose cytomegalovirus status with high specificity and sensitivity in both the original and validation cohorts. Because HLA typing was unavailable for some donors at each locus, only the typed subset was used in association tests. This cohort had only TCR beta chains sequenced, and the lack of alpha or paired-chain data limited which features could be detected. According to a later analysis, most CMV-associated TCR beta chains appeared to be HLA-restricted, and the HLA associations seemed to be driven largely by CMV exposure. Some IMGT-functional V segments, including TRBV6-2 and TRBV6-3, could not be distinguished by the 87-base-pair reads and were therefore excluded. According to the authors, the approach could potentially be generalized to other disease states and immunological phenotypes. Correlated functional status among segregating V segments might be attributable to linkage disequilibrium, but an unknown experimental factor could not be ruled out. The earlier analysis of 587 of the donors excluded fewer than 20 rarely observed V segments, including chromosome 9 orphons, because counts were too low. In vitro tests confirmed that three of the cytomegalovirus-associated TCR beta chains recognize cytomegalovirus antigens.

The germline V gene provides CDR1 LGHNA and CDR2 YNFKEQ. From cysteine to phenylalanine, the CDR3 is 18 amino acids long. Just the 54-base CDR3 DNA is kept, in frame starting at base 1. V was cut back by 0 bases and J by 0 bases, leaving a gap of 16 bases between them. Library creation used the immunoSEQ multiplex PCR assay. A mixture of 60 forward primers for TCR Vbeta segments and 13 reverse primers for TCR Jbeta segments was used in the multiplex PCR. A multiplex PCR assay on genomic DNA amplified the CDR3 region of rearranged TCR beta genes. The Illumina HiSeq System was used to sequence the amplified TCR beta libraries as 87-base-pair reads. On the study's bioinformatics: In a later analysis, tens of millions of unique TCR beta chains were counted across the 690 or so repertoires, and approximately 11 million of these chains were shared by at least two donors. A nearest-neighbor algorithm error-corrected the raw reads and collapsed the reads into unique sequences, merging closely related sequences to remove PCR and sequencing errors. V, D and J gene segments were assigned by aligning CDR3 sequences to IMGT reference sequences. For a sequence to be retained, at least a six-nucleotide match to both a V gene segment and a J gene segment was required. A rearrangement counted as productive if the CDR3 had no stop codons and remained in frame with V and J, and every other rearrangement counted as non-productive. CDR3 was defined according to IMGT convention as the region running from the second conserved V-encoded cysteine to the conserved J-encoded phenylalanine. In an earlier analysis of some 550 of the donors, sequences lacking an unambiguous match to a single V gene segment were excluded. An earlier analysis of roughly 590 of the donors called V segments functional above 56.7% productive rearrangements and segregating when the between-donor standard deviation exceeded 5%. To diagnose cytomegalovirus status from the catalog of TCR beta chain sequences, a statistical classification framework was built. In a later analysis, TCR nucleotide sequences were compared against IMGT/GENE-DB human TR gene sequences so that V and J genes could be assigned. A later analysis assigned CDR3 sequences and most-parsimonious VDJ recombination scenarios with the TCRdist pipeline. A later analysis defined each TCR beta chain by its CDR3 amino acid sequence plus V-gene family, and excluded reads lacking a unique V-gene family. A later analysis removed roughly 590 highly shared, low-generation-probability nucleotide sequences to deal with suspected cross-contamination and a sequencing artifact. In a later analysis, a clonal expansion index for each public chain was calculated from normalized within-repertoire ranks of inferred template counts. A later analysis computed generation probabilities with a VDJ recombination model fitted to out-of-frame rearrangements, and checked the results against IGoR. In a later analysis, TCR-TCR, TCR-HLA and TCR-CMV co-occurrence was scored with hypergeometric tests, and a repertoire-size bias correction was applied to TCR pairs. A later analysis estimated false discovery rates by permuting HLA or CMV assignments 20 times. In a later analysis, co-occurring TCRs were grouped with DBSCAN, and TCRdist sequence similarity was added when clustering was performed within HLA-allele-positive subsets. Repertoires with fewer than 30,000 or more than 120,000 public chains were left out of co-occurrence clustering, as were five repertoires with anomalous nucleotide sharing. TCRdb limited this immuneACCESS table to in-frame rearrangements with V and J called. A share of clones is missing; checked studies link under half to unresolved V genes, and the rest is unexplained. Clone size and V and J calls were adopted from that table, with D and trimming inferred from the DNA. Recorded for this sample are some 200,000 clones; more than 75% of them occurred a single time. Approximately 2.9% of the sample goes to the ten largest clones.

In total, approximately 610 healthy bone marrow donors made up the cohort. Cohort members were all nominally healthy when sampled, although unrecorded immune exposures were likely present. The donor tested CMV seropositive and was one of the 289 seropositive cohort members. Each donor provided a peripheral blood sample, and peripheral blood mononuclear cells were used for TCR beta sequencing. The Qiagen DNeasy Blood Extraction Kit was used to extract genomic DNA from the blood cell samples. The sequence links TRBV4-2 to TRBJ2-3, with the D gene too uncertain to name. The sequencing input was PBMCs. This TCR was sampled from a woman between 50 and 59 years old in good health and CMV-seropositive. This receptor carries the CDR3 CASSQDPPGSTSTDTQYF. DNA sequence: TGTGCCAGCAGCCAAGACCCGCCAGGTTCCACTAGCACAGATACGCAGTATTTT.